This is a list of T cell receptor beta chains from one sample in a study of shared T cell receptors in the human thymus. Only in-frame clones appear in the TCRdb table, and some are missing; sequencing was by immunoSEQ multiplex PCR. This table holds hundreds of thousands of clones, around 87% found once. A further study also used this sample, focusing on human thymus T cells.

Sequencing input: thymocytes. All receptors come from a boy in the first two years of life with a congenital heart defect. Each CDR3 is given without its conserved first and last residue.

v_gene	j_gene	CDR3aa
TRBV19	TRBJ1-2	ASSIGPPGYT
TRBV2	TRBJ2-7	ASTSPTGKIYEQY
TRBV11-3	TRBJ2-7	ASSFRFGYEQY
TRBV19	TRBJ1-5	ASNMGGNQPQH
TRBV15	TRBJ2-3	ATSRDETGGVPSTDTQY
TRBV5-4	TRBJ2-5	ASSFYGLAESQETQY
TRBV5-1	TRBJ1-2	ASSLAGRENYGYT
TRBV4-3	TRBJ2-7	ASSYVWTSGTYEQY
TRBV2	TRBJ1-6	ASSEALGERYNSPLH
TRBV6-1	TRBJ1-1	ASSVTQGNTEAF
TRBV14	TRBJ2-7	ASSQGGNGTSNSYEQY
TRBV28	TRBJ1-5	ASSPPGTEIYSNQPQH
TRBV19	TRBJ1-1	ASTTQGAKSVNTEAF
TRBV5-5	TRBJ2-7	ASSLGAGTYEQY
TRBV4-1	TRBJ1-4	ASSQEDSNEKLF
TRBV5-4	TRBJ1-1	ASTVGPGTGNTEAF
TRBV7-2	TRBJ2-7	ASSAGLARAYEQY
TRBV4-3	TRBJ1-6	ASSHPQSKDYNSPLH
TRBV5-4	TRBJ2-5	ASSSTYRDAKGTTVETQY
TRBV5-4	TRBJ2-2	ASSLGLAGGPGELF
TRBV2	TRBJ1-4	ASRDFPAEKGEKLF
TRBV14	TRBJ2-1	ASSHHSGRGTYNEQF
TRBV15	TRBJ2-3	ATSRGDRPKSGTDTQY
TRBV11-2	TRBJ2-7	ASSLGRQGANEQY
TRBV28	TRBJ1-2	ASRLQGRAGGYT
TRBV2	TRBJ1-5	ASTLAGNQPQH
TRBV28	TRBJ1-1	ASRGLRNTEAF
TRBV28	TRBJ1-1	ASSSDREAF
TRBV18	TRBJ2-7	ASSPVAPRDEQY
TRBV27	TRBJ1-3	ASSAGQGLSGNTIY
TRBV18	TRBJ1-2	ASSLPGQINYGYT
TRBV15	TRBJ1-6	ATSRDRFYNSPLH
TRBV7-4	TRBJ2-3	ASSLLEPGDVVDTQY
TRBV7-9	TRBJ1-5	ASSLATDRGLGQPQH
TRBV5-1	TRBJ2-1	ASSLVGAGGPEEQF
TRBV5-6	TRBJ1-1	ASSPDRFLNTEAF
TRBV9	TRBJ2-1	ASSVIERQGEQF
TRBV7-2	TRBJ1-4	ASSSNLAGREKLF
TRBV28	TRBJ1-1	ATYGTGGAEAF